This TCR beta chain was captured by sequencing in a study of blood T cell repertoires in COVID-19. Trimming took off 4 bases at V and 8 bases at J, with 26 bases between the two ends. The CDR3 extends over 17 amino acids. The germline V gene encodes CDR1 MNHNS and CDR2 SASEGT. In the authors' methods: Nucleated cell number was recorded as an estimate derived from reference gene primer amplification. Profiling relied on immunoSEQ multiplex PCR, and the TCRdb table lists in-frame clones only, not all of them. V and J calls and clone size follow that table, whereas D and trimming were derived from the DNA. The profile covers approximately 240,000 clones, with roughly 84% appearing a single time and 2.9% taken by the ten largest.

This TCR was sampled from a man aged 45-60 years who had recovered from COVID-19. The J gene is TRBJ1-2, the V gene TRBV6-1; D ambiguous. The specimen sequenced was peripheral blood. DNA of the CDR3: TGTGCCAGCAGTGCGCCAGCTGGGCAGACGAGGGCAGGAGGCTACACCTTC. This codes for CASSAPAGQTRAGGYTF.